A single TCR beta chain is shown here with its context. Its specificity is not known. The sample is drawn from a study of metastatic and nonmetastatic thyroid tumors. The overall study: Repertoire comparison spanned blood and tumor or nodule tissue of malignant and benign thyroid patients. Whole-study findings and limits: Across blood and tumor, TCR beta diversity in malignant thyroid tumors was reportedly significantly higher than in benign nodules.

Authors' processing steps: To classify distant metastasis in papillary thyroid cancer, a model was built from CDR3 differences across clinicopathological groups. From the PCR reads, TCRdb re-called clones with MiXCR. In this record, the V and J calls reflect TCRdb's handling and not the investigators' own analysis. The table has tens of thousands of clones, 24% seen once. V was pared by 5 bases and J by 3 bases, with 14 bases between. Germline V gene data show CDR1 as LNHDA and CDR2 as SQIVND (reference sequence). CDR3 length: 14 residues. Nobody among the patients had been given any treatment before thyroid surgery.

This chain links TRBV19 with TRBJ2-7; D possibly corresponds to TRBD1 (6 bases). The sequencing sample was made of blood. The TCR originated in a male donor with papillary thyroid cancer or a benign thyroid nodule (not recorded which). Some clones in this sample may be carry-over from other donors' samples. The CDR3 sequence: CASSPQGTSYEQYF. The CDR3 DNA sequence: TGTGCCAGTAGTCCCCAGGGGACGAGCTACGAGCAGTACTTC.